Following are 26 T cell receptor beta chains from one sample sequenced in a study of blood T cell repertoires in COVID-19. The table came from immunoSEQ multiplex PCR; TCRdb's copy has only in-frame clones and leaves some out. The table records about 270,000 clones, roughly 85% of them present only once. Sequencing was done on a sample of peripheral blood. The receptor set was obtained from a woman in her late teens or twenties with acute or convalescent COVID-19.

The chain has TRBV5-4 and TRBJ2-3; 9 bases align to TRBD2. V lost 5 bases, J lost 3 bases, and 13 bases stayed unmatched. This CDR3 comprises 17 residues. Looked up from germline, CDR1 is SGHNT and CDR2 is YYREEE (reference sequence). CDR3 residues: CASRSAGGPLRTDTQYF. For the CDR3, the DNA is TGTGCCAGCAGATCCGCGGGAGGGCCCTTAAGGACAGATACGCAGTATTTT.

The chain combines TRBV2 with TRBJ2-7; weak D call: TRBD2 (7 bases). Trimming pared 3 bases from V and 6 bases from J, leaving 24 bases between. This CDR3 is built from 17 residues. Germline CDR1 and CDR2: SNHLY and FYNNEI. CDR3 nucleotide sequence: TGTGCCAGCAGTGAGAAGTCCTTAGGGGGGAGGGCCGCCGAGCAGTACTTC. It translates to CASSEKSLGGRAAEQYF.

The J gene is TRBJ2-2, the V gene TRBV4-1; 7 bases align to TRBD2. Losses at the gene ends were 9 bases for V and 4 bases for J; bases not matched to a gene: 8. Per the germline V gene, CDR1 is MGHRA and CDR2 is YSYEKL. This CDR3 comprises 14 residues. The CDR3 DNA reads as TGCGCCAGAAATAACGGGACTACCACCGGGGAGCTGTTTTTT. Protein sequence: CARNNGTTTGELFF.

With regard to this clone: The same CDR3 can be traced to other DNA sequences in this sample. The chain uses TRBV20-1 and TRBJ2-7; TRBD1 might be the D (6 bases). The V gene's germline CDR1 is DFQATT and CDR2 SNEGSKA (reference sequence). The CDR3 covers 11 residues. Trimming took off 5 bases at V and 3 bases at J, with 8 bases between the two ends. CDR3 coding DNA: TGCAGTGCTCGCAGGGGCTACGAGCAGTACTTC. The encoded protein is CSARRGYEQYF.

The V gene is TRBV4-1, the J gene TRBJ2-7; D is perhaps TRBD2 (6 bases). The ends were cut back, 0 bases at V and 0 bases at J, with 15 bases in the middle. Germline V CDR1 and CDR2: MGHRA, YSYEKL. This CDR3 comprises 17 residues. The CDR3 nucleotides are TGCGCCAGCAGCCAAGAGGGGGTGGCGGGACCCTCCTACGAGCAGTACTTC. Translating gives CASSQEGVAGPSYEQYF.

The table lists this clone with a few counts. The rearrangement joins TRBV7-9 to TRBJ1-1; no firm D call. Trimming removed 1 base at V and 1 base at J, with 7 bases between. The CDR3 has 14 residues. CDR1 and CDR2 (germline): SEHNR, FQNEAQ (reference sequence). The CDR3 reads CASSLGPSNTEAFF. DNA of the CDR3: TGTGCCAGCAGCTTAGGTCCTTCGAACACTGAAGCTTTCTTT.

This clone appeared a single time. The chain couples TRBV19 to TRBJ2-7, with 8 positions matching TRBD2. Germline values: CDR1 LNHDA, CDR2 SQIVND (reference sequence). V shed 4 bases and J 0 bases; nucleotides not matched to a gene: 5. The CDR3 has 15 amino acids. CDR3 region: CASSTERGSSYEQYF. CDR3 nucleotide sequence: TGTGCCAGTAGTACAGAGCGGGGGAGCTCCTACGAGCAGTACTTC.

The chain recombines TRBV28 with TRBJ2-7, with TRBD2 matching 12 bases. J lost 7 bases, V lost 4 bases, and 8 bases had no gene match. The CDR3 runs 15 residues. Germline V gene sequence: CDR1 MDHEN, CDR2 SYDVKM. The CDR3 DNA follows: TGTGCCAGCAGTTCTAGCGGGAGGGCCTCGGGGGAGCAGTACTTC. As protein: CASSSSGRASGEQYF.

CDR3 sequence: CASSFPTQTGQSYNEQFF. The CDR3 DNA reads TGTGCCAGCAGCTTCCCGACCCAGACAGGGCAATCCTACAATGAGCAGTTCTTC. This chain links TRBV7-2 with TRBJ2-1; 7 bases map to TRBD1. The CDR3 is 18 amino acids. Trimming took 3 bases from V and 1 from J; bases not matched to a gene: 12. CDR1 and CDR2 (germline): SGHTA, FQGNSA.

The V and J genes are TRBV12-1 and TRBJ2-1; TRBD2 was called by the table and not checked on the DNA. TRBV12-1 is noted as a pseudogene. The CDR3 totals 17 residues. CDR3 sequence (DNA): TGTGCCAGCAGCTTTGAGGCTCTAGCGGGATTCAACAATGAGCAGTTCTTC. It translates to CASSFEALAGFNNEQFF.

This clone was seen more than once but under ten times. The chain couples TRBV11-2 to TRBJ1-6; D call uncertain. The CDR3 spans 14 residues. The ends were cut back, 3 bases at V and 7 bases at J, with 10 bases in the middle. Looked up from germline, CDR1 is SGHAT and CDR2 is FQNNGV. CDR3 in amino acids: CASSFKTGNSPLHF. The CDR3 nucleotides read TGTGCCAGCAGCTTCAAGACGGGGAATTCACCCCTCCACTTT. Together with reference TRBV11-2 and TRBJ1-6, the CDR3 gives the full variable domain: EAGVAQSPRYKIIEKRQSVAFWCNPISGHATLYWYQQILGQGPKLLIQFQNNGVVDDSQLPKDRFSAERLKGVDSTLKIQPAKLEDSAVYLCASSFKTGNSPLHFGNGTRLTVT.

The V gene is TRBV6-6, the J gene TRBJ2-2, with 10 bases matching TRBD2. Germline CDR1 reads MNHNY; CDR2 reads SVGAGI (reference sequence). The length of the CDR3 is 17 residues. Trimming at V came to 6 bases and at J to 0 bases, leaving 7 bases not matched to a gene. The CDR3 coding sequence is TGTGCCAGCAGCCGAGGGACTAGCGCAACGAACACCGGGGAGCTGTTTTTT. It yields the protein CASSRGTSATNTGELFF.

CDR3 residues: CASSVGLAGIEQYF. The CDR3 DNA follows: TGTGCCAGCAGCGTAGGGCTAGCGGGAATAGAGCAGTACTTC. The chain has TRBV9 and TRBJ2-7, with 9 bases lining up with TRBD2. Germline assignment: CDR1 SGDLS and CDR2 YYNGEE. V trimming: 0 bases; J trimming: 7 bases; junction bases outside the gene matches: 5. The CDR3 extends over 14 amino acids.

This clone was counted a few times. CDR3 residues: CASSSPWEGYTF. Here the CDR3 DNA reads TGTGCCAGCAGTTCGCCTTGGGAGGGCTACACCTTC. The chain recombines TRBV27 with TRBJ1-2; unclear D gene. V was pared by 4 bases and J by 8 bases, with 11 bases between. CDR1 and CDR2 (germline): MNHEY, SMNVEV (reference sequence). The CDR3 extends over 12 amino acids.

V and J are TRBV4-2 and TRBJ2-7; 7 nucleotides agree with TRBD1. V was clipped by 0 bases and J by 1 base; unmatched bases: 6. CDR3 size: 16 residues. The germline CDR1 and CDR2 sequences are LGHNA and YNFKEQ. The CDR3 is CASSQEGTAISYEQYF. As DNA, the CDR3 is TGTGCCAGCAGCCAAGAAGGGACAGCGATATCCTACGAGCAGTACTTC.

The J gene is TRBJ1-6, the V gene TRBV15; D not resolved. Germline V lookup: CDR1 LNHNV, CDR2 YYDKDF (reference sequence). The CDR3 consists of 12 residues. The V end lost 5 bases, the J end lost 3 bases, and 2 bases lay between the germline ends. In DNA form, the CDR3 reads TGTGCCACCAGCTACTATAATTCACCCCTCCACTTT. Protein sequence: CATSYYNSPLHF.

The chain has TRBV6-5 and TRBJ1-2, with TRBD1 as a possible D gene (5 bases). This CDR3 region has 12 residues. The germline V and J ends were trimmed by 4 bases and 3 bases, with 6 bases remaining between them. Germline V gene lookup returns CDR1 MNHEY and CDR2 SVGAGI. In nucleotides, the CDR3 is TGTGCCAGCAGTTCCAGGGACTATGGCTACACCTTC. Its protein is CASSSRDYGYTF.

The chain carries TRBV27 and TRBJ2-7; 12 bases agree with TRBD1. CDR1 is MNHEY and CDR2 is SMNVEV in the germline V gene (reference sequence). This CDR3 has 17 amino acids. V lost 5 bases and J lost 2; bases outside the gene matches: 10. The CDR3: CASSHMGQGASAYEQYF. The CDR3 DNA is TGTGCCAGCAGTCACATGGGACAGGGGGCCAGCGCCTACGAGCAGTACTTC.

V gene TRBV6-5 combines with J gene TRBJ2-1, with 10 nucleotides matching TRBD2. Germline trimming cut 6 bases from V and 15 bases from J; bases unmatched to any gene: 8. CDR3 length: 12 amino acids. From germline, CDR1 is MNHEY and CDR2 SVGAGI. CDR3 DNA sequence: TGTGCCAGCAGACACCCTAGCGGGAGTATGTTCTTC. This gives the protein CASRHPSGSMFF.

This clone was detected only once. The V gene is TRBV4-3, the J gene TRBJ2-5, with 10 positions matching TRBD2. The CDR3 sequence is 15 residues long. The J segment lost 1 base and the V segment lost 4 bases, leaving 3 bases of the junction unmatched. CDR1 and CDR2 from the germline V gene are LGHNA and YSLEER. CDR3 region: CASSRSGGSQETQYF. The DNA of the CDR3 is TGCGCCAGCAGCCGTAGCGGGGGGAGCCAAGAGACCCAGTACTTC.

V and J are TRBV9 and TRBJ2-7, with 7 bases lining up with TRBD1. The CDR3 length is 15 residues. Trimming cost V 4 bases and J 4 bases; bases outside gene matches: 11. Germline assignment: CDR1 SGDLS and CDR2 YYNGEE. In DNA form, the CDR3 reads TGTGCCAGCAGCCCCGAGGGACAGACGACTTACGAGCAGTACTTC. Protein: CASSPEGQTTYEQYF. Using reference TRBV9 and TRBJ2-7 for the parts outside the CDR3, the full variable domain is DSGVTQTPKHLITATGQRVTLRCSPRSGDLSVYWYQQSLDQGLQFLIQYYNGEERAKGNILERFSAQQFPDLHSELNLSSLELGDSALYFCASSPEGQTTYEQYFGPGTRLTVT.

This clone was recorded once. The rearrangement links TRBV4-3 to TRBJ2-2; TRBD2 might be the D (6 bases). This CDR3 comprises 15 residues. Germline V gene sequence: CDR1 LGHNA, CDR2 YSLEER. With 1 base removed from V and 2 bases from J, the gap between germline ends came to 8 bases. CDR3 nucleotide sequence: TGCGCCAGCAGCCAAGTCGGGACTAACACCGGGGAGCTGTTTTTT. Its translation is CASSQVGTNTGELFF.

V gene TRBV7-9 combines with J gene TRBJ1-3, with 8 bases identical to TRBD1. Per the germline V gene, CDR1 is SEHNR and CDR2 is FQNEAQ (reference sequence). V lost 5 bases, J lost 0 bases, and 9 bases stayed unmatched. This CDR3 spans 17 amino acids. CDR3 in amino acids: CASSQRGTGNSGNTIYF. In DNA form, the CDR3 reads TGTGCCAGCAGCCAGAGGGGGACAGGCAACTCTGGAAACACCATATATTTT.

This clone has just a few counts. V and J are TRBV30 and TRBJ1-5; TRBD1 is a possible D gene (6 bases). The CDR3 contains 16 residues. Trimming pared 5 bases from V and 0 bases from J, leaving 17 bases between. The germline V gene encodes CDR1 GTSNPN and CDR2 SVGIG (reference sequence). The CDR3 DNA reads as TGTGCCTGGCGTGCTACGGGGGGCCGTAGCAATCAGCCCCAGCATTTT. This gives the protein CAWRATGGRSNQPQHF. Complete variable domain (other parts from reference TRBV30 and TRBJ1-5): SQTIHQWPATLVQPVGSPLSLECTVEGTSNPNLYWYRQAAGRGLQLLFYSVGIGQISSEVPQNLSASRPQDRQFILSSKKLLLSDSGFYLCAWRATGGRSNQPQHFGDGTRLSIL.

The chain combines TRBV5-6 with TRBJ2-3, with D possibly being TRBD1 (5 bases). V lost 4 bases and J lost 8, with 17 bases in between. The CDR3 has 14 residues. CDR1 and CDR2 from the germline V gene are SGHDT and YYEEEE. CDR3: CASSPLTVSGTQYF. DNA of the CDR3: TGTGCCAGCAGCCCATTGACAGTTTCGGGTACGCAGTATTTT.

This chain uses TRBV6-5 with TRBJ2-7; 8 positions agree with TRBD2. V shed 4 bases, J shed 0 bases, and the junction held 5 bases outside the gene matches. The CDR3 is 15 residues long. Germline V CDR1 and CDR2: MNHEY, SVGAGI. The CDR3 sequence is CASSWSGSLSYEQYF. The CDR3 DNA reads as TGTGCCAGCAGTTGGAGCGGGAGCCTCTCCTACGAGCAGTACTTC.